Following are 15 T cell receptor beta chains from one sample sequenced in a study of human T cells and chemical hapten exposure. Sample time point: patch test 2, 6 weeks after DPC sensitization. Sample treatment: therapeutic diphenylcyclopropenone sensitization with weekly scalp DPC. One entry per CDR3 protein results from TCRdb running MiXCR on the RACE reads. The data hold around 67,000 distinct CDR3 sequences, with about 8% observed a single time. The material was whole blood, obtained in connection with sensitization to the hapten diphenylcyclopropenone (DPC). These receptors originate from a woman aged 50 to 65 with alopecia areata. Some clones in this sample may be carry-over from other donors' samples.

V usage is TRBV3-1 and J usage is TRBJ2-1; D is possibly TRBD1 or TRBD2 (7 bases each). The CDR3 length is 17 residues. Looked up from germline, CDR1 is LGHDT and CDR2 is YNNKEL (reference sequence). V was pared by 4 bases and J by 0 bases, with 16 bases between. This CDR3 reads CASSRLRGGPSYNEQFF. The CDR3, as DNA: TGTGCCAGCAGCCGACTCAGGGGGGGTCCCTCCTACAATGAGCAGTTCTTC.

This clonotype has a handful of counts. The chain is built from TRBV11-2 and TRBJ1-6, with D uncertain. Trimming took 4 bases from V and 1 from J, leaving 11 bases between them. CDR1 is SGHAT, CDR2 FQNNGV, per germline. CDR3 length equals 16 residues. CDR3 protein: CASSSDLGSYNSPLHF. The CDR3 nucleotides read TGTGCCAGCAGCTCGGATTTGGGGTCCTATAATTCACCCCTCCACTTT. The full variable domain, its missing parts supplied by reference TRBV11-2 and TRBJ1-6, is EAGVAQSPRYKIIEKRQSVAFWCNPISGHATLYWYQQILGQGPKLLIQFQNNGVVDDSQLPKDRFSAERLKGVDSTLKIQPAKLEDSAVYLCASSSDLGSYNSPLHFGNGTRLTVT.

Points on this clonotype: It may be a read error: a sequence one base away is much more abundant. This CDR3 is missing its conserved last phenylalanine or tryptophan, likely due to a read error. The chain couples TRBV27 to TRBJ2-7; TRBD1 matches at 8 bases. The V and J ends lost 3 bases and 0 bases, in that order; junction bases with no gene match: 10. The germline gives CDR1 MNHEY, CDR2 SMNVEV (reference sequence). The CDR3 runs 17 residues. CDR3 protein: CASSFSMDRATSYEQYS. The CDR3 DNA follows: TGTGCCAGCAGTTTTTCCATGGACAGGGCGACCTCCTACGAGCAGTACTCC.

This rearrangement joins TRBV2 to TRBJ1-5; TRBD1 is a possible D gene (6 bases). This CDR3 region has 15 residues. Germline-derived CDR1 and CDR2 are SNHLY and FYNNEI. The ends were cut back, 2 bases at V and 2 bases at J, with 10 bases in the middle. CDR3 loop: CASSELGGRNQPQHF. The CDR3 DNA is TGTGCCAGCAGTGAACTAGGGGGTCGCAATCAGCCCCAGCATTTT.

This clonotype was seen ten or more times. This sequence joins TRBV12-3 or TRBV12-4 and TRBJ1-1; D is uncertain. The CDR3 has 12 amino acids. Deletions cut 4 bases from V and 2 bases from J, with 5 bases between. The CDR3 protein is CASSSTNTEAFF. The DNA of the CDR3 is TGTGCCAGCAGTTCCACAAACACTGAAGCTTTCTTT.

This chain links TRBV7-2 with TRBJ2-7; tentatively, D is TRBD2 (6 bases). The V gene's germline CDR1 is SGHTA and CDR2 FQGNSA. The CDR3 has 16 residues. V lost 3 bases and J 4 bases, leaving 19 bases between the germline ends. The CDR3 DNA reads as TGTGCCAGCAGCTTTTTGGCGGGAAAGGGTGAATACGAGCAGTACTTC. The encoded protein is CASSFLAGKGEYEQYF.

This clonotype was recorded many times. This sequence joins TRBV19 and TRBJ1-6; TRBD1 might be the D (6 bases). The CDR3 runs 13 residues. Per the germline V gene, CDR1 is LNHDA and CDR2 is SQIVND (reference sequence). The DNA of the CDR3 is TGTGCAGAGGGGGGGGCGCGTAATTCACCCCTCCACTTT. Encoded protein: CAEGGARNSPLHF.

The sample holds a few counts of this clonotype. The chain employs TRBV14 and TRBJ2-1, with D maybe TRBD1 (6 bases). CDR1 and CDR2 from the germline V gene are SGHDN and FVKESK. Trimming removed 8 bases at V and 9 bases at J, with 14 bases between. The CDR3 extends over 12 amino acids. The CDR3 region has the DNA TGTGCCAGCGGGGTTGGGGGCCGTGAGCAGTTCTTC. Amino acids: CASGVGGREQFF.

The chain employs TRBV5-1 and TRBJ2-7, with 10 bases matching TRBD1. J lost 2 bases, V lost 0 bases, and 5 bases had no gene match. Germline assignment: CDR1 SGHRS and CDR2 YFSETQ. CDR3 size: 16 residues. In nucleotides, the CDR3 is TGCGCCAGCAGCTTGGAGGCGGGACAGGGGCCCTACGAGCAGTACTTC. It is translated as CASSLEAGQGPYEQYF.

This clonotype was detected ten times or more. The gene calls are TRBV25-1 and TRBJ1-2, with a tentative D call TRBD1 (6 bases). There are 14 residues in the CDR3. V was trimmed by 2 bases and J by 3 bases, leaving 10 bases between them. Germline V gene sequence: CDR1 MGHDK, CDR2 SYGVNS. The CDR3 here is CASSEGGGDYGYTF. DNA of the CDR3: TGTGCCAGCAGTGAAGGAGGGGGAGACTATGGCTACACCTTC.

This clonotype has a handful of counts. The chain uses TRBV3-1 and TRBJ2-3, with D possibly being TRBD1 or TRBD2 (5 bases each). The ends were cut back, 0 bases at V and 4 bases at J, with 17 bases in the middle. Germline-derived CDR1 and CDR2 are LGHDT and YNNKEL (reference sequence). The length of the CDR3 is 17 residues. The CDR3 reads CASSQDLPGTTSDTQYF. CDR3 sequence (DNA): TGTGCCAGCAGCCAAGATCTACCCGGGACCACATCAGATACGCAGTATTTT.

The CDR3 nucleotides are TGCGCCAGCAGTTATTCCACTCCGGGACAGGGAACCTATAATTCACCCCTCCACTTT. Translated: CASSYSTPGQGTYNSPLHF. The gene calls are TRBV10-2 and TRBJ1-6, with TRBD1 identical over 9 bases. After removal of 5 bases from V and 2 bases from J, the junction contained 13 bases not matched to a gene. CDR1 is WSHSY, CDR2 SAAADI, per germline. CDR3 length equals 19 residues.

This clonotype was seen repeatedly, ten times or more. The rearrangement uses TRBV2 and TRBJ1-5; no reliable D call. Trimming left V 2 bases short and J 0 bases short, with 8 bases between. The CDR3 covers 15 residues. Germline CDR1 is SNHLY and CDR2 is FYNNEI. CDR3 sequence reads: CASSEPAGSNQPQHF. The CDR3 DNA sequence: TGTGCCAGCAGTGAACCGGCGGGTAGCAATCAGCCCCAGCATTTT.

This clonotype appeared many times. The gene calls are TRBV7-2 and TRBJ2-3; TRBD2 agrees at 9 bases. Germline V gene sequence: CDR1 SGHTA, CDR2 FQGNSA. The CDR3 spans 16 residues. The V and J ends lost 1 base and 2 bases, in that order; junction bases with no gene match: 4. Here the CDR3 DNA reads TGTGCCAGCAGCTTAGGGCTAGCGGGAAACACAGATACGCAGTATTTT. This encodes CASSLGLAGNTDTQYF. Full variable domain (remainder filled in from reference TRBV7-2 and TRBJ2-3): GAGVSQSPSNKVTEKGKDVELRCDPISGHTALYWYRQSLGQGLEFLIYFQGNSAPDKSGLPSDRFSAERTGGSVSTLTIQRTQQEDSAVYLCASSLGLAGNTDTQYFGPGTRLTVL.

This clonotype was counted a few times. V gene TRBV2 combines with J gene TRBJ2-1; 7 bases align to TRBD1. The junction had 6 bases not matched to a gene; V was cut back by 5 bases and J by 2 bases. The CDR3 has 15 amino acids. Germline V gene sequence: CDR1 SNHLY, CDR2 FYNNEI. The CDR3 DNA sequence: TGTGCCAGCAGTTTGACAGGGAGCACCTACAATGAGCAGTTCTTC. Its translation: CASSLTGSTYNEQFF.